Sequencing of this T cell receptor beta chain was carried out in a study of cytomegalovirus exposure and HLA in healthy donors. Broader study findings: A later analysis linked a missense variant in DCLRE1C to the trimming of TCR beta V and J genes.

This CDR3 has 16 residues. Trimming removed 5 bases from V and 1 base from J, with 17 bases in between. The V gene's germline CDR1 is SEHNR and CDR2 FQNEAQ (reference sequence). About this clone: Its antigen remains unknown.

PCR employed 60 Vbeta and 13 Jbeta primers. Sequencing used immunoSEQ multiplex PCR; TCRdb keeps in-frame clones, though not all of them. The sample records approximately 300,000 clones, about 80% being singletons. Sequencing input: PBMCs. This TCR was recovered from a girl aged 2 to 9 in good health and CMV-seronegative. This chain joins TRBV7-9 and TRBJ1-1, with D unclear. The CDR3 reads CASSPKRGPPNTEAFF. DNA of the CDR3: TGTGCCAGCAGCCCTAAGCGTGGTCCGCCGAACACTGAAGCTTTCTTT. Using reference TRBV7-9 and TRBJ1-1 for the parts outside the CDR3, the full variable domain is DTGVSQNPRHKITKRGQNVTFRCDPISEHNRLYWYRQTLGQGPEFLTYFQNEAQLEKSRLLSDRFSAERPKGSFSTLEIQRTEQGDSAMYLCASSPKRGPPNTEAFFGQGTRLTVV.